One sample yielded the 5 T cell receptor beta chains listed below, sequenced in a study of cytomegalovirus exposure and HLA in healthy donors. Measured with immunoSEQ multiplex PCR; TCRdb has only the in-frame clones, and not every one. The sample has 120,000 or so clones, about 90% seen once. Material: PBMCs. These TCRs come from a woman aged 18-29 years in good health and CMV-seronegative.

The CDR3 nucleotides are TGTGCCAGCAGCTTAACGTTCCGGGACAGCGAAGCTTTCTTT. Residues: CASSLTFRDSEAFF. This chain joins TRBV7-3 and TRBJ1-1; TRBD1 agrees at 7 bases. The CDR3 totals 14 residues. Trimming cost V 0 bases and J 8 bases; bases outside gene matches: 6. Germline values: CDR1 SGHTA, CDR2 FQGTGA. Based on the CDR3 plus reference TRBV7-3 and TRBJ1-1, the full variable domain is GAGVSQTPSNKVTEKGKYVELRCDPISGHTALYWYRQSLGQGPEFLIYFQGTGAADDSGLPNDRFFAVRPEGSVSTLKIQRTERGDSAVYLCASSLTFRDSEAFFGQGTRLTVV.

The chain employs TRBV14 and TRBJ2-1, with 11 nucleotides matching TRBD2. V lost 3 bases and J lost 0; bases outside the gene matches: 1. CDR1 and CDR2 (germline): SGHDN, FVKESK. The CDR3 is made up of 16 amino acids. The CDR3 sequence: CASSHSGGASYNEQFF. The CDR3 region has the DNA TGTGCCAGCAGCCATAGCGGGGGGGCCTCCTACAATGAGCAGTTCTTC.

The chain joins TRBV5-1 to TRBJ2-1; 7 nucleotides match TRBD1. Trimming cost V 0 bases and J 6 bases; bases outside gene matches: 0. Germline CDR1 SGHRS, CDR2 YFSETQ. The CDR3 has 13 amino acids. The CDR3 loop reads CASSLEGANEQFF. CDR3 DNA: TGCGCCAGCAGCTTGGAGGGGGCCAATGAGCAGTTCTTC. Supplemented by reference TRBV5-1 and TRBJ2-1, the full variable domain reads KAGVTQTPRYLIKTRGQQVTLSCSPISGHRSVSWYQQTPGQGLQFLFEYFSETQRNKGNFPGRFSGRQFSNSRSEMNVSTLELGDSALYLCASSLEGANEQFFGPGTRLTVL.

V gene TRBV7-9 combines with J gene TRBJ2-7; unclear D gene. Germline CDR1 SEHNR, CDR2 FQNEAQ (reference sequence). The CDR3 spans 12 residues. Trimming stripped 5 bases from V and 0 bases from J, with 5 bases between. CDR3 nucleotides: TGTGCCAGCAGCCCAAACTCCTACGAGCAGTACTTC. Translated: CASSPNSYEQYF. Filled out from reference TRBV7-9 and TRBJ2-7, the complete variable domain reads DTGVSQNPRHKITKRGQNVTFRCDPISEHNRLYWYRQTLGQGPEFLTYFQNEAQLEKSRLLSDRFSAERPKGSFSTLEIQRTEQGDSAMYLCASSPNSYEQYFGPGTRLTVT.

The CDR3 DNA follows: TGTGCCAGCACCCGCTCCGGGACCCAGTACTTC. The encoded protein is CASTRSGTQYF. The rearrangement uses TRBV7-9 and TRBJ2-5; D unclear. In germline, CDR1 is SEHNR, CDR2 FQNEAQ (reference sequence). This CDR3 is 11 amino acids long. V lost 7 bases and J 7 bases, leaving 10 bases between the germline ends.